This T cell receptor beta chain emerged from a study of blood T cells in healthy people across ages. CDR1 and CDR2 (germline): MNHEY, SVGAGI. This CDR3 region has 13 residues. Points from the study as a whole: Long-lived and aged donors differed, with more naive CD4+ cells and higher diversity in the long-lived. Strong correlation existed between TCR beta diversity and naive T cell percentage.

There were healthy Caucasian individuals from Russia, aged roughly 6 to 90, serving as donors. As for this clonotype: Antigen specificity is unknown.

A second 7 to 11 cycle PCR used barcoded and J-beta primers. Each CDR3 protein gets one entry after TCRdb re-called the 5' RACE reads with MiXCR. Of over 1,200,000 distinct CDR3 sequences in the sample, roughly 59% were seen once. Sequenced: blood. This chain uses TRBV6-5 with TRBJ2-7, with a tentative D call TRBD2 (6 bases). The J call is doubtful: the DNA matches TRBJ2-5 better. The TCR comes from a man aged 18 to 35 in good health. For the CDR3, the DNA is TGTGCCAGCACCGCGGGGATGGGGGAGACCCAGTACTTC. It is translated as CASTAGMGETQYF.